These T cell receptor beta chains were read from a single sample in a study of blood T cell repertoires in COVID-19. This table comes from immunoSEQ multiplex PCR, and its TCRdb copy is limited to in-frame clones, with some not included. The data show over 150,000 clones, 70% to 85% seen once. Material for sequencing was peripheral blood. These receptors were collected from a human donor in a cohort sampled during active COVID-19. Both conserved end residues are part of each CDR3. Fields, in order: D gene, V gene, J gene, clone size, CDR3 protein, CDR3 DNA. The D gene is left open where the match is weak. Rows give clone size only sometimes, using once, few, many, or a class for an expanded clone.

D gene: -
V gene: TRBV24-1
J gene: TRBJ2-5
clone size: -
CDR3 protein: CATSMRGETQYF
CDR3 DNA: TGTGCCACCAGTATGAGAGGGGAGACCCAGTACTTC

D gene: -
V gene: TRBV2
J gene: TRBJ2-7
clone size: -
CDR3 protein: CASSDARGLYEQYF
CDR3 DNA: TGTGCCAGCAGTGATGCGCGGGGGCTCTACGAGCAGTACTTC

D gene: TRBD2
V gene: TRBV30
J gene: TRBJ2-1
clone size: -
CDR3 protein: CAWRSTSGHSYNEQFF
CDR3 DNA: TGTGCCTGGAGGTCGACTAGCGGACACTCCTACAATGAGCAGTTCTTC

D gene: -
V gene: TRBV6-5
J gene: TRBJ2-1
clone size: -
CDR3 protein: CASSYGLDDGEQFF
CDR3 DNA: TGTGCCAGCAGTTACGGACTCGACGACGGGGAGCAGTTCTTC

D gene: -
V gene: TRBV4-1
J gene: TRBJ1-5
clone size: -
CDR3 protein: CASSQLFFVRTSNQPQHF
CDR3 DNA: TGCGCCAGCAGCCAATTATTTTTTGTTCGGACATCTAATCAGCCCCAGCATTTT

D gene: TRBD1
V gene: TRBV7-2
J gene: TRBJ1-2
clone size: -
CDR3 protein: CASSSTYRGRAGYTF
CDR3 DNA: TGTGCCAGCAGCTCGACCTACAGGGGGCGGGCTGGCTACACCTTC

D gene: -
V gene: TRBV28
J gene: TRBJ2-7
clone size: once
CDR3 protein: CASSPGTPGVPYEQYF
CDR3 DNA: TGTGCCAGCAGTCCGGGGACCCCGGGGGTGCCCTACGAGCAGTACTTC

D gene: TRBD1
V gene: TRBV5-1
J gene: TRBJ2-7
clone size: -
CDR3 protein: CASSLTGDRSYEQYF
CDR3 DNA: TGCGCCAGCAGCTTGACTGGGGACAGGTCCTACGAGCAGTACTTC

D gene: -
V gene: TRBV5-1
J gene: TRBJ2-1
clone size: once
CDR3 protein: CASSFGLYNEQFF
CDR3 DNA: TGCGCCAGCAGCTTTGGACTTTACAATGAGCAGTTCTTC

D gene: TRBD1
V gene: TRBV2
J gene: TRBJ2-1
clone size: -
CDR3 protein: CASSYRGLNEQFF
CDR3 DNA: TGTGCCAGCAGTTACAGGGGGTTAAATGAGCAGTTCTTC

D gene: -
V gene: TRBV11-2
J gene: TRBJ2-2
clone size: -
CDR3 protein: CASSLEGVGTGELFF
CDR3 DNA: TGTGCCAGCAGCTTAGAGGGAGTAGGCACCGGGGAGCTGTTTTTT

D gene: TRBD1
V gene: TRBV6-5
J gene: TRBJ1-1
clone size: once
CDR3 protein: CASRPQGWNTEAFF
CDR3 DNA: TGTGCCAGCAGACCACAGGGGTGGAACACTGAAGCTTTCTTT

D gene: TRBD1
V gene: TRBV28
J gene: TRBJ2-1
clone size: once
CDR3 protein: CASRPQQGAHYNEQFF
CDR3 DNA: TGTGCCAGCCGCCCCCAACAGGGGGCCCACTACAATGAGCAGTTCTTC

D gene: TRBD2
V gene: TRBV10-2
J gene: TRBJ2-7
clone size: -
CDR3 protein: CASVSGRARHWYEQYF
CDR3 DNA: TGCGCCAGCGTGAGCGGGAGGGCCCGCCATTGGTACGAGCAGTACTTC

D gene: -
V gene: TRBV5-1
J gene: TRBJ2-2
clone size: few
CDR3 protein: CASSLVSAGISGELFF
CDR3 DNA: TGCGCCAGCAGCTTGGTATCGGCAGGGATTAGCGGGGAGCTGTTTTTT

D gene: -
V gene: TRBV11-2
J gene: TRBJ1-5
clone size: -
CDR3 protein: CASSHTGGNQPQHF
CDR3 DNA: TGTGCCAGCAGCCATACGGGAGGCAATCAGCCCCAGCATTTT

D gene: TRBD1
V gene: TRBV28
J gene: TRBJ1-5
clone size: -
CDR3 protein: CASSPGGQPLSQPQHF
CDR3 DNA: TGTGCCAGCAGTCCAGGGGGACAGCCTCTAAGTCAGCCCCAGCATTTT

D gene: -
V gene: TRBV7-8
J gene: TRBJ2-1
clone size: -
CDR3 protein: CASSLSTRSRSSYNEQFF
CDR3 DNA: TGTGCCAGCAGCTTATCCACTCGGAGCCGTAGCTCCTACAATGAGCAGTTCTTC

D gene: -
V gene: TRBV2
J gene: TRBJ2-5
clone size: -
CDR3 protein: CASSGDLPETQYF
CDR3 DNA: TGTGCCAGCAGTGGGGACTTACCAGAGACCCAGTACTTC

D gene: -
V gene: TRBV18
J gene: TRBJ2-7
clone size: -
CDR3 protein: CASSPPRTASYEQYF
CDR3 DNA: TGTGCCAGCTCACCACCCCGGACAGCCTCCTACGAGCAGTACTTC

D gene: -
V gene: TRBV5-4
J gene: TRBJ1-1
clone size: -
CDR3 protein: CASSLGQAAFF
CDR3 DNA: TGTGCCAGCAGCTTGGGACAGGCAGCTTTCTTT

D gene: -
V gene: TRBV2
J gene: TRBJ1-6
clone size: -
CDR3 protein: CASRQDNWAAYSPLHF
CDR3 DNA: TGTGCCAGCAGGCAGGACAATTGGGCGGCCTATTCACCCCTCCACTTT

D gene: TRBD1
V gene: TRBV15
J gene: TRBJ2-7
clone size: -
CDR3 protein: CATSRLTGALYEQYF
CDR3 DNA: TGTGCCACCAGCAGGCTGACAGGGGCCCTCTACGAGCAGTACTTC

D gene: -
V gene: TRBV6-5
J gene: TRBJ2-7
clone size: -
CDR3 protein: CASRFSGRSGEQYF
CDR3 DNA: TGTGCCAGCAGGTTTAGCGGCAGGTCGGGCGAGCAGTACTTC

D gene: -
V gene: TRBV7-2
J gene: TRBJ2-5
clone size: -
CDR3 protein: CASSPGQKQETQYF
CDR3 DNA: TGTGCCAGCAGTCCTGGACAGAAACAAGAGACCCAGTACTTC

D gene: TRBD1
V gene: TRBV3-1/TRBV3-2
J gene: TRBJ1-2
clone size: -
CDR3 protein: CASSQAPWAGGGYGYTF
CDR3 DNA: TGTGCCAGCAGCCAAGCACCATGGGCAGGGGGCGGCTATGGCTACACCTTC

D gene: TRBD2
V gene: TRBV6-5
J gene: TRBJ2-7
clone size: -
CDR3 protein: CASSYKTSVLHEQYF
CDR3 DNA: TGTGCCAGCAGTTACAAGACTAGCGTGCTCCACGAGCAGTACTTC

D gene: TRBD2
V gene: TRBV4-2
J gene: TRBJ2-1
clone size: -
CDR3 protein: CASSQDLLAGTNEQFF
CDR3 DNA: TGTGCCAGCAGCCAAGATCTGCTAGCGGGGACGAATGAGCAGTTCTTC

D gene: -
V gene: TRBV27
J gene: TRBJ2-2
clone size: many
CDR3 protein: CASSFSRGTGELFF
CDR3 DNA: TGTGCCAGCAGTTTCAGTCGGGGAACCGGGGAGCTGTTTTTT

D gene: -
V gene: TRBV9
J gene: TRBJ2-1
clone size: -
CDR3 protein: CASSVGLTSYNEQFF
CDR3 DNA: TGTGCCAGCAGCGTAGGACTAACCTCCTACAATGAGCAGTTCTTC

D gene: -
V gene: TRBV7-7
J gene: TRBJ2-1
clone size: -
CDR3 protein: CASSFRPGSYNEQFF
CDR3 DNA: TGTGCCAGCAGCTTTCGACCGGGTTCCTACAATGAGCAGTTCTTC

D gene: -
V gene: TRBV27
J gene: TRBJ2-1
clone size: once
CDR3 protein: CASSLTSPFYNEQFF
CDR3 DNA: TGTGCCAGCAGTCTGACTAGTCCATTCTACAATGAGCAGTTCTTC

D gene: -
V gene: TRBV4-1
J gene: TRBJ2-7
clone size: -
CDR3 protein: CASSQGSTEQYF
CDR3 DNA: TGCGCCAGCAGCCAAGGAAGTACAGAGCAGTACTTC

D gene: -
V gene: TRBV7-9
J gene: TRBJ2-5
clone size: -
CDR3 protein: CASSRNLAYQETQYF
CDR3 DNA: TGTGCCAGCAGCCGAAATCTAGCGTATCAAGAGACCCAGTACTTC

D gene: -
V gene: TRBV4-1
J gene: TRBJ2-5
clone size: -
CDR3 protein: CASSQNAQGQETQYF
CDR3 DNA: TGCGCCAGCAGCCAAAACGCACAGGGCCAGGAGACCCAGTACTTC

D gene: TRBD1
V gene: TRBV7-2
J gene: TRBJ2-5
clone size: once
CDR3 protein: CASSLRDRGQTQYF
CDR3 DNA: TGTGCCAGCAGCTTGCGGGACAGGGGCCAGACCCAGTACTTC

D gene: TRBD2
V gene: TRBV4-1
J gene: TRBJ2-7
clone size: -
CDR3 protein: CASSHFSGRVAYEQYF
CDR3 DNA: TGCGCCAGCAGCCATTTCTCCGGGAGGGTGGCCTACGAGCAGTACTTC

D gene: TRBD1
V gene: TRBV28
J gene: TRBJ2-5
clone size: -
CDR3 protein: CASSFGQGEETQYF
CDR3 DNA: TGTGCCAGCAGTTTTGGGCAGGGGGAAGAGACCCAGTACTTC

D gene: TRBD1
V gene: TRBV18
J gene: TRBJ1-1
clone size: -
CDR3 protein: CASSLGTEYTEAFF
CDR3 DNA: TGTGCCAGCTCCCTCGGGACAGAATACACTGAAGCTTTCTTT

D gene: -
V gene: TRBV7-6
J gene: TRBJ1-3
clone size: -
CDR3 protein: CASSSTGEGRENTIYF
CDR3 DNA: TGTGCCAGCAGCTCAACGGGGGAGGGGCGGGAAAACACCATATATTTT

D gene: -
V gene: TRBV2
J gene: TRBJ1-4
clone size: -
CDR3 protein: CASTRDSSTNEKLFF
CDR3 DNA: TGTGCCAGCACCAGGGACTCCTCAACTAATGAAAAACTGTTTTTT

D gene: -
V gene: TRBV12-3/TRBV12-4
J gene: TRBJ2-3
clone size: -
CDR3 protein: CASSFGSSDTQYF
CDR3 DNA: TGTGCCAGCAGTTTTGGCAGTTCGGATACGCAGTATTTT

D gene: TRBD1
V gene: TRBV6-5
J gene: TRBJ1-4
clone size: -
CDR3 protein: CASSQTGGDEKLFF
CDR3 DNA: TGTGCCAGCAGTCAAACAGGGGGGGATGAAAAACTGTTTTTT

D gene: TRBD1
V gene: TRBV27
J gene: TRBJ1-3
clone size: -
CDR3 protein: CASSLLGTGGNTIYF
CDR3 DNA: TGTGCCAGCAGTTTACTAGGGACAGGGGGAAACACCATATATTTT

D gene: TRBD1
V gene: TRBV15
J gene: TRBJ2-1
clone size: -
CDR3 protein: CATSRGGTGTGYYNEQFF
CDR3 DNA: TGTGCCACCAGCAGAGGAGGAACCGGGACAGGGTATTACAATGAGCAGTTCTTC

D gene: -
V gene: TRBV28
J gene: TRBJ2-2
clone size: -
CDR3 protein: CASRTDWTNTGELFF
CDR3 DNA: TGTGCCAGCAGGACCGACTGGACGAACACCGGGGAGCTGTTTTTT

D gene: TRBD2
V gene: TRBV3-1/TRBV3-2
J gene: TRBJ2-1
clone size: -
CDR3 protein: CASSRLSGSAEQFF
CDR3 DNA: TGTGCCAGCAGCCGACTTAGCGGGAGCGCTGAGCAGTTCTTC

D gene: -
V gene: TRBV7-2
J gene: TRBJ2-1
clone size: -
CDR3 protein: CASSLQRYNEQFF
CDR3 DNA: TGTGCCAGCAGCTTACAGCGGTACAATGAGCAGTTCTTC

D gene: -
V gene: TRBV5-1
J gene: TRBJ2-3
clone size: -
CDR3 protein: CASSSSAAGRGDTQYF
CDR3 DNA: TGCGCCAGCAGCTCTTCGGCGGCAGGGCGGGGAGATACGCAGTATTTT

D gene: TRBD1
V gene: TRBV28
J gene: TRBJ1-5
clone size: -
CDR3 protein: CASRQGQARDQPQHF
CDR3 DNA: TGTGCCAGCAGGCAGGGACAGGCAAGGGATCAGCCCCAGCATTTT

D gene: -
V gene: TRBV6-5
J gene: TRBJ2-1
clone size: -
CDR3 protein: CASSYSGTYNEQFF
CDR3 DNA: TGTGCCAGCAGTTACTCGGGCACCTACAATGAGCAGTTCTTC

D gene: -
V gene: TRBV11-2
J gene: TRBJ2-2
clone size: -
CDR3 protein: CASRRTVYTGELFF
CDR3 DNA: TGTGCCAGCAGACGGACAGTATACACCGGGGAGCTGTTTTTT